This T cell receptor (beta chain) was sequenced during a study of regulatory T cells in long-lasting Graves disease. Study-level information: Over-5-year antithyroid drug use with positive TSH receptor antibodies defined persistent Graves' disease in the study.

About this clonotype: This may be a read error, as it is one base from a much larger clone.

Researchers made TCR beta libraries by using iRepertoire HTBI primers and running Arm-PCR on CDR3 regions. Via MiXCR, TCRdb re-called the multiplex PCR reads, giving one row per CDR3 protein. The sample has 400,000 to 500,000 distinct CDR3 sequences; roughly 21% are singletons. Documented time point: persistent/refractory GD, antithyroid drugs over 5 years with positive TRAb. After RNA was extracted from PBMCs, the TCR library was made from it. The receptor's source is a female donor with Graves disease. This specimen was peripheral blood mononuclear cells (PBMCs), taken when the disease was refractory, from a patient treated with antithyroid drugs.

The CDR3: CASSFLGGEQYF. CDR3 nucleotides: TGTGCCAGCAGTTTTTTGGGCGGCGAGCAGTACTTC. This chain joins TRBV28 and TRBJ2-7; D not resolved. Looked up from germline, CDR1 is MDHEN and CDR2 is SYDVKM. CDR3 size: 12 residues. Trimming removed 3 bases at V and 6 bases at J, with 9 bases between.